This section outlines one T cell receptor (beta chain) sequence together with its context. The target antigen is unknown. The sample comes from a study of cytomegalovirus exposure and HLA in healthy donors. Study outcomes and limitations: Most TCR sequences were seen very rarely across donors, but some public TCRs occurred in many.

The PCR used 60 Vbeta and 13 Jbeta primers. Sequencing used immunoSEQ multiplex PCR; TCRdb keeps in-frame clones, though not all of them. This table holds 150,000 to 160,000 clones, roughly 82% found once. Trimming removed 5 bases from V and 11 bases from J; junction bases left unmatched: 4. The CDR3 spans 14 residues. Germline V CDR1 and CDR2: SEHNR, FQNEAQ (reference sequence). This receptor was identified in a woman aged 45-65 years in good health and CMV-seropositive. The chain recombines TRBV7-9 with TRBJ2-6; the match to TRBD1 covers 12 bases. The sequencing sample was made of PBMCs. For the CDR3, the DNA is TGTGCCAGCAGCCCGGGACAGGGGGCAGACGTCCTGACTTTC. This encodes CASSPGQGADVLTF.